This paragraph covers one T cell receptor beta chain sequence. Its antigen is not identified. Primers: 60 Vbeta forward and 13 Jbeta reverse. Clones were read by immunoSEQ multiplex PCR, and TCRdb kept only the in-frame ones, dropping some. The table lists about 140,000 clones, 70% to 85% of them singletons. The data were taken from a study of cytomegalovirus exposure and HLA in healthy donors. Study-wide context: Drawn from HLA-typed donors, 83 million or so unique TCRs were held in an early data release. Broader study findings: Diagnosis of cytomegalovirus status made by the classifier reportedly showed high specificity and sensitivity. Cytomegalovirus association was listed for about 160 TCR beta chains. There were reportedly fewer N-insertions in an Asian-associated ancestry cluster than the approximately 630-donor mean, in a later analysis.

From germline, CDR1 is MNHEY and CDR2 SVGAGI. CDR3 length equals 16 residues. V was pared by 4 bases and J by 3 bases, with 13 bases between. This sequence originates from a man between 25 and 39 years old in good health and CMV-seropositive. Specimen: PBMCs. The rearrangement uses TRBV6-5 and TRBJ2-6; D is perhaps TRBD1 (5 bases). The CDR3 here is CASSSPRGGGANVLTF. CDR3 sequence (DNA): TGTGCCAGCAGTTCCCCTAGGGGTGGTGGGGCCAACGTCCTGACTTTC.